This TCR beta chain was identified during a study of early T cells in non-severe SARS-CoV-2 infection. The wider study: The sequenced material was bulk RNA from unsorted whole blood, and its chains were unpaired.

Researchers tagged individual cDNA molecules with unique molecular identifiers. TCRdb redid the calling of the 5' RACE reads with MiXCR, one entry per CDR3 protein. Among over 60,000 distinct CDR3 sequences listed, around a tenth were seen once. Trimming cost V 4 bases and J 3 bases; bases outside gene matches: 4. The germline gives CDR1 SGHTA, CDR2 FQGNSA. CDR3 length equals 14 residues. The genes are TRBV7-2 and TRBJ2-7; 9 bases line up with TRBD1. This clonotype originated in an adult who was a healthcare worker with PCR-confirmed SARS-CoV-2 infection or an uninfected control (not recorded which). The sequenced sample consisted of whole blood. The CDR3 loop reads CASSSDRGLYEQYF. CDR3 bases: TGTGCCAGCAGCTCGGACAGGGGCCTCTACGAGCAGTACTTC.